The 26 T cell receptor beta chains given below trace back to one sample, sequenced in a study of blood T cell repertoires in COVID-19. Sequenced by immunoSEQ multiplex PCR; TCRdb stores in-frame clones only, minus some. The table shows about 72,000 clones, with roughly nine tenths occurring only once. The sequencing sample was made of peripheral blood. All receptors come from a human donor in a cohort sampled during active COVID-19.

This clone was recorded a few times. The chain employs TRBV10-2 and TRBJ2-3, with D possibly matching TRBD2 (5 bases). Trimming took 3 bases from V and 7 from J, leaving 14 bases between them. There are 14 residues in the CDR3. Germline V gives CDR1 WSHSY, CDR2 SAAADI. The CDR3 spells CASSDRASRNTQYF. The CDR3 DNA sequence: TGCGCCAGCAGTGATCGGGCTAGCCGGAATACGCAGTATTTT.

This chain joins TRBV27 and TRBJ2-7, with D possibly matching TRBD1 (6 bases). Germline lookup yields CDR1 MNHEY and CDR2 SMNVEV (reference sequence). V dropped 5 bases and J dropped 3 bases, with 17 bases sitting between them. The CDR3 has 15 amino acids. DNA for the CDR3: TGTGCCAGCAGTCCAGGGGTGGGGGCCGACTACGAGCAGTACTTC. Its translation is CASSPGVGADYEQYF.

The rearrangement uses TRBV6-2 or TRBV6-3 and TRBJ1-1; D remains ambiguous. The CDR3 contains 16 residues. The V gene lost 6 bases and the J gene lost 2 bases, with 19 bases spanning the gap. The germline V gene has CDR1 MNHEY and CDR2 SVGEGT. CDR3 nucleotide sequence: TGTGCCAGCAGGCCTTCTCTGTCTTGGAGCAACACTGAAGCTTTCTTT. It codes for CASRPSLSWSNTEAFF.

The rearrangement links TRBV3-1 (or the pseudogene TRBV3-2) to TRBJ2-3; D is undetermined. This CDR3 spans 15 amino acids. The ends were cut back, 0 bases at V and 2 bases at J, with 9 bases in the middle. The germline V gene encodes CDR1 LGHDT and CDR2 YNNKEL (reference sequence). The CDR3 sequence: CASSQEPGITDTQYF. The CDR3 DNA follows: TGTGCCAGCAGCCAAGAGCCAGGCATCACAGATACGCAGTATTTT.

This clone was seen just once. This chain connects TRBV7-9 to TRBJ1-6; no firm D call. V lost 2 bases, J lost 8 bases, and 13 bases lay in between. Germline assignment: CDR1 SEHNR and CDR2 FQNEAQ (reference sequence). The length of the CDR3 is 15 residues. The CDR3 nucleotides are TGTGCCAGCAGCTTACCACAGAGCATTGATTCACCCCTCCACTTT. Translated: CASSLPQSIDSPLHF. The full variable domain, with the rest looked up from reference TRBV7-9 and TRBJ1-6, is DTGVSQNPRHKITKRGQNVTFRCDPISEHNRLYWYRQTLGQGPEFLTYFQNEAQLEKSRLLSDRFSAERPKGSFSTLEIQRTEQGDSAMYLCASSLPQSIDSPLHFGNGTRLTVT.

The CDR3 reads CASSQELAGGQNIQYF. CDR3 coding DNA: TGCGCCAGCAGCCAAGAGTTAGCGGGAGGACAAAACATTCAGTACTTC. The chain combines TRBV4-3 with TRBJ2-4; 10 nucleotides line up with TRBD2. Germline values: CDR1 LGHNA, CDR2 YSLEER. The CDR3 consists of 16 residues. V lost 0 bases to trimming and J lost 5 bases; unmatched junction nucleotides: 4.

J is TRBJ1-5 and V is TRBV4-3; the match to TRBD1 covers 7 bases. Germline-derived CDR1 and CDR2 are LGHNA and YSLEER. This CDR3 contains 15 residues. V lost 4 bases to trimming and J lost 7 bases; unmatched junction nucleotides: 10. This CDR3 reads CASSRDTGVGQPQHF. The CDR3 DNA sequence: TGCGCCAGCAGCCGAGATACAGGGGTCGGGCAGCCCCAGCATTTT.

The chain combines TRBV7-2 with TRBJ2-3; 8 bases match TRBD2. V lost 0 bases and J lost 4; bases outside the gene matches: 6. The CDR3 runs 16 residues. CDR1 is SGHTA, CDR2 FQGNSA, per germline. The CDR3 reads CASSLASGTDPDTQYF. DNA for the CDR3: TGTGCCAGCAGCTTAGCTAGCGGGACGGACCCAGATACGCAGTATTTT.

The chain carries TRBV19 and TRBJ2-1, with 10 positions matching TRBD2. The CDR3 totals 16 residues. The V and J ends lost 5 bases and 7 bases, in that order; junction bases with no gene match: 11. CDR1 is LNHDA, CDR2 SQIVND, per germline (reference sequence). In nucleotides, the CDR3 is TGTGCCAGTAGTGCCTCCCTAGCGGGAGTACCTAATGAGCAGTTCTTC. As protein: CASSASLAGVPNEQFF.

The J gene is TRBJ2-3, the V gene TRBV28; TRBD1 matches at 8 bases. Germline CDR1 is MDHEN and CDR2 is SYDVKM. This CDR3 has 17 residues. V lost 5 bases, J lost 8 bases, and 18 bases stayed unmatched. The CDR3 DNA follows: TGTGCCAGCAGTCCTGGTGACAGGGGAATCTCGGCAGCTACGCAGTATTTT. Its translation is CASSPGDRGISAATQYF.

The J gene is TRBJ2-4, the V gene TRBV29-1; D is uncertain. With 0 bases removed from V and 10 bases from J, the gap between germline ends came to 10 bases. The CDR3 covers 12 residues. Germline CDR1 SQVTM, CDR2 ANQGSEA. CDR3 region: CSVEDREEIQYF. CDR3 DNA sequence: TGCAGCGTTGAAGATCGTGAGGAGATTCAGTACTTC.

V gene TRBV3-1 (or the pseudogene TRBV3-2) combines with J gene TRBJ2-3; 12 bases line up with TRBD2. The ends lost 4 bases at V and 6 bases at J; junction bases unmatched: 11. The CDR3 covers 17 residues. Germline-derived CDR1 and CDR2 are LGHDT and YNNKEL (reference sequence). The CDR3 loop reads CASSPSRGLAGSDTQYF. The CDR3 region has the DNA TGTGCCAGCAGCCCCTCCCGAGGACTAGCGGGATCTGATACGCAGTATTTT.

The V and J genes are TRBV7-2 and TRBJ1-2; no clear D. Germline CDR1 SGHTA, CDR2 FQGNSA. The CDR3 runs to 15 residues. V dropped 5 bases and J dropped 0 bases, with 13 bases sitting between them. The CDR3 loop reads CASSPVANTNYGYTF. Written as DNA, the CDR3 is TGTGCCAGCAGCCCAGTAGCAAACACTAACTATGGCTACACCTTC.

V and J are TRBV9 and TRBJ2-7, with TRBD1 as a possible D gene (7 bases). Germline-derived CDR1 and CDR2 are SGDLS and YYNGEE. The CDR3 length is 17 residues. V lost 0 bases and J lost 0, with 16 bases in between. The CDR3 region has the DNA TGTGCCAGCAGCGTAGAAGGCAGGGGGGCCTACTCCTACGAGCAGTACTTC. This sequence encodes CASSVEGRGAYSYEQYF.

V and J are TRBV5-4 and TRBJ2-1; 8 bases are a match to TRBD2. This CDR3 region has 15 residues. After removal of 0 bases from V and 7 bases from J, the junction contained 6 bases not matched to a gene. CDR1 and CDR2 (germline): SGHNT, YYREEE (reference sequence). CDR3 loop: CASSLAGGRENEQFF. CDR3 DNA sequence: TGTGCCAGCAGCTTGGCGGGAGGGCGGGAGAATGAGCAGTTCTTC. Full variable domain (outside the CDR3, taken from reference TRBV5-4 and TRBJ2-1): ETGVTQSPTHLIKTRGQQVTLRCSSQSGHNTVSWYQQALGQGPQFIFQYYREEENGRGNFPPRFSGLQFPNYSSELNVNALELDDSALYLCASSLAGGRENEQFFGPGTRLTVL.

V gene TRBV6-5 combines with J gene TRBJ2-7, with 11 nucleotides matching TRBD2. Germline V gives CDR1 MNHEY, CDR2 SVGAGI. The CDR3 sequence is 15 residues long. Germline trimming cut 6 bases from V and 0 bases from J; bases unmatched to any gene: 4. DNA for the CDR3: TGTGCCAGCAGGAGTAGCGGGAGGGGCTCCTACGAGCAGTACTTC. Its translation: CASRSSGRGSYEQYF.

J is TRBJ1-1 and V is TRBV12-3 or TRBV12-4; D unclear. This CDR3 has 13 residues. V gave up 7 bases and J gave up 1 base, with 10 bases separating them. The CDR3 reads CASTLAANTEAFF. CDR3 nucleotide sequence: TGTGCCAGCACCCTAGCGGCGAACACTGAAGCTTTCTTT.

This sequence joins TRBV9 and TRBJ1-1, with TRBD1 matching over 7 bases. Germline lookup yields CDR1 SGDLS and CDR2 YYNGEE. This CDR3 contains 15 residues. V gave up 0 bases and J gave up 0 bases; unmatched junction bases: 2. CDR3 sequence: CASSVGTGMNTEAFF. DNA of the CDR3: TGTGCCAGCAGCGTAGGGACAGGTATGAACACTGAAGCTTTCTTT.

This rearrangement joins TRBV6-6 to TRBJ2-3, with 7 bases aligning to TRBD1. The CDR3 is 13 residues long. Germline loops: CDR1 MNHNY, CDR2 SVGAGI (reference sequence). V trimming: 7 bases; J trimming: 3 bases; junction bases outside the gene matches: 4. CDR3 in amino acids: CASNRGPTDTQYF. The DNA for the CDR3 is TGTGCCAGCAACAGGGGCCCGACAGATACGCAGTATTTT.

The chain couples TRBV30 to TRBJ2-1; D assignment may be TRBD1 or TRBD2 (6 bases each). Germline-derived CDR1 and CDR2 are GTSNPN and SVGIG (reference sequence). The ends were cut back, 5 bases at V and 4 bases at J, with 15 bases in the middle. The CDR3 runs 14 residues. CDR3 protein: CAWGGGGHYNEQFF. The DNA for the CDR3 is TGTGCCTGGGGAGGAGGGGGACATTACAATGAGCAGTTCTTC.

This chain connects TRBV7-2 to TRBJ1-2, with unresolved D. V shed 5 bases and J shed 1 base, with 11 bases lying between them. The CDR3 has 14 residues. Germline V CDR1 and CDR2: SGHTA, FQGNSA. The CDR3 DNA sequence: TGTGCCAGCAGCCTCACACAGAGTAACTATGGCTACACCTTC. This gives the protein CASSLTQSNYGYTF. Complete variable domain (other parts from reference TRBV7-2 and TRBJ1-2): GAGVSQSPSNKVTEKGKDVELRCDPISGHTALYWYRQSLGQGLEFLIYFQGNSAPDKSGLPSDRFSAERTGGSVSTLTIQRTQQEDSAVYLCASSLTQSNYGYTFGSGTRLTVV.

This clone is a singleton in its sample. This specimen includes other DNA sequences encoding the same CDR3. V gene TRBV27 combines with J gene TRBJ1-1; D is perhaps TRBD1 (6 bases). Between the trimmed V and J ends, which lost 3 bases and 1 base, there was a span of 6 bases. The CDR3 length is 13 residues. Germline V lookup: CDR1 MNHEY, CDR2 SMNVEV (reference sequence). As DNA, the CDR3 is TGTGCCAGCAGTTTGACAGGGAACACTGAAGCTTTCTTT. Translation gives CASSLTGNTEAFF.

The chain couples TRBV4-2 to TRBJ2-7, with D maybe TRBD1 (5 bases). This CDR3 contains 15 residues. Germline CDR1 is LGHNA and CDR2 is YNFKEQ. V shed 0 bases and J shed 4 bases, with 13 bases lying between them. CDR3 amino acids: CASSQEGVFLYEQYF. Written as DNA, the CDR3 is TGTGCCAGCAGCCAAGAAGGGGTCTTCCTGTACGAGCAGTACTTC.

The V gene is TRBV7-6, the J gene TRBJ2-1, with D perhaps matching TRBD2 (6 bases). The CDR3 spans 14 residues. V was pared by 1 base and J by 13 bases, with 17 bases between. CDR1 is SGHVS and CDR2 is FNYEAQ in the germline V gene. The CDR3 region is CASSLEQREPPQFF. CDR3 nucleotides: TGTGCCAGCAGCTTAGAACAACGGGAGCCCCCCCAGTTCTTC.

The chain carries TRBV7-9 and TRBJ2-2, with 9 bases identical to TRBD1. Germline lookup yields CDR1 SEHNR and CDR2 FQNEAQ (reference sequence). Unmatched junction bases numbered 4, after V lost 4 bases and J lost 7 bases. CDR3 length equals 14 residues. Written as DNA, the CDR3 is TGTGCCAGCAGCTGGGACAGGGTTGGCGGGGAGCTGTTTTTT. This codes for CASSWDRVGGELFF.

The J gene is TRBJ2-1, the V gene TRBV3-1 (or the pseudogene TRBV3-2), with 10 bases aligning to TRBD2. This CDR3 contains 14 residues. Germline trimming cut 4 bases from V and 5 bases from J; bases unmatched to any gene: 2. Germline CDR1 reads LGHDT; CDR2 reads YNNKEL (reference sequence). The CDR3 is CASSPGLANNEQFF. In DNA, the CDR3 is TGTGCCAGCAGCCCGGGACTAGCGAACAATGAGCAGTTCTTC.